Listed below are T cell receptor beta chains from one sample, sequenced in a study of blood T cell repertoires in COVID-19. The assay was immunoSEQ multiplex PCR, and TCRdb's table has in-frame clones only and misses some. The sample carries 150,000 to 200,000 clones, 80% to 85% recorded once. The sequenced material came from peripheral blood. All receptors come from a human donor with acute or convalescent COVID-19. The donor label of this sample is uncertain. The CDR3 runs from the conserved cysteine through the conserved F or W. The order of the fields is J gene, D gene, clone size, V gene, CDR3 length, CDR3 protein, CDR3 DNA. A D gene is named only where the DNA matches it firmly. Size is omitted from some rows. Given values are once, few, many or a class for expanded clones.

J gene: TRBJ2-1; D gene: TRBD2; clone size: once; V gene: TRBV18; CDR3 length: 20; CDR3 protein: CASSPLPPGTSGRSYNEQFF; CDR3 DNA: TGTGCCAGCTCCCCCTTGCCCCCGGGGACTAGCGGGAGGTCTTACAATGAGCAGTTCTTC
J gene: TRBJ1-2; D gene: TRBD1; clone size: NA; V gene: TRBV5-1; CDR3 length: 15; CDR3 protein: CASSLAGQAHLSYTF; CDR3 DNA: TGCGCCAGCAGCTTGGCTGGACAGGCCCACCTGAGCTACACCTTC
J gene: TRBJ2-7; D gene: TRBD2; clone size: once; V gene: TRBV5-4; CDR3 length: 15; CDR3 protein: CASSPGTSGGYEQYF; CDR3 DNA: TGTGCCAGCAGCCCCGGGACTAGCGGGGGCTACGAGCAGTACTTC
J gene: TRBJ1-2; D gene: NA; clone size: NA; V gene: TRBV12-3/TRBV12-4; CDR3 length: 11; CDR3 protein: CASRSDYGYTF; CDR3 DNA: TGTGCCAGCAGGAGCGACTATGGCTACACCTTC
J gene: TRBJ2-7; D gene: NA; clone size: NA; V gene: TRBV21-1; CDR3 length: 16; CDR3 protein: CASSPERGPSSYEQYF; CDR3 DNA: TGTGCCAGCAGCCCCGAAAGGGGGCCTAGCTCCTACGAGCAGTACTTC
J gene: TRBJ2-6; D gene: TRBD1; clone size: once; V gene: TRBV9; CDR3 length: 18; CDR3 protein: CASSARTGDNSGANVLTF; CDR3 DNA: TGTGCCAGCAGCGCGAGGACAGGGGATAACTCTGGGGCCAACGTCCTGACTTTC
J gene: TRBJ2-1; D gene: TRBD2; clone size: once; V gene: TRBV9; CDR3 length: 18; CDR3 protein: CASSARGSGGLTYNEQFF; CDR3 DNA: TGTGCCAGCAGCGCCCGGGGTAGCGGGGGCCTCACCTACAATGAGCAGTTCTTC
J gene: TRBJ2-1; D gene: TRBD2; clone size: NA; V gene: TRBV28; CDR3 length: 15; CDR3 protein: CASSFGRAGVNEQFF; CDR3 DNA: TGTGCCAGCAGTTTTGGAAGGGCGGGGGTGAATGAGCAGTTCTTC
J gene: TRBJ1-4; D gene: NA; clone size: once; V gene: TRBV5-5; CDR3 length: 13; CDR3 protein: CASSPDWYEKLFF; CDR3 DNA: TGTGCCAGCAGTCCGGACTGGTATGAAAAACTGTTTTTT
J gene: TRBJ2-3; D gene: NA; clone size: NA; V gene: TRBV3-1/TRBV3-2; CDR3 length: 16; CDR3 protein: CASSRMAGASTDTQYF; CDR3 DNA: TGTGCCAGCAGCCGAATGGCGGGGGCTAGCACAGATACGCAGTATTTT
J gene: TRBJ1-6; D gene: NA; clone size: NA; V gene: TRBV5-1; CDR3 length: 15; CDR3 protein: CASSFNRGGGSPLHF; CDR3 DNA: TGCGCCAGCAGCTTTAATCGGGGAGGTGGATCACCCCTCCACTTT
J gene: TRBJ1-1; D gene: TRBD1; clone size: few; V gene: TRBV5-1; CDR3 length: 15; CDR3 protein: CASSLWGQRNTEAFF; CDR3 DNA: TGCGCCAGCAGCTTGTGGGGACAGAGGAACACTGAAGCTTTCTTT
J gene: TRBJ2-7; D gene: TRBD2; clone size: NA; V gene: TRBV9; CDR3 length: 14; CDR3 protein: CAKRERESSYEQYF; CDR3 DNA: TGTGCCAAGCGGGAAAGGGAAAGCTCCTACGAGCAGTACTTC
J gene: TRBJ2-1; D gene: TRBD2; clone size: NA; V gene: TRBV29-1; CDR3 length: 12; CDR3 protein: CSAGLAYNEQFF; CDR3 DNA: TGCAGCGCCGGACTAGCCTACAATGAGCAGTTCTTC